A selection of T cell receptor beta chains follows, all from one sample in a study of blood T cell repertoires in COVID-19. Libraries were prepared by immunoSEQ multiplex PCR; TCRdb keeps only in-frame clonotypes and omits some of them. The sample lists a few hundred thousand clones, roughly 80% seen once, with around a sixth in the top ten. The sample comprised peripheral blood. These receptors all stem from a person aged 70 to 79 with COVID-19, enrolled during active disease. Both conserved end residues are part of each CDR3. A D gene is named only where the DNA matches it firmly. Clone sizes are given selectively: once, few, many, or a class where the clone is expanded.

V gene: TRBV3-1/TRBV3-2
clone size: -
D gene: TRBD2
J gene: TRBJ2-1
CDR3 protein: CASSQVTSGDYNEQFF
CDR3 DNA: TGTGCCAGCAGCCAAGTTACTAGCGGGGATTACAATGAGCAGTTCTTC

V gene: TRBV11-2
clone size: -
D gene: -
J gene: TRBJ2-5
CDR3 protein: CASSTTEIGETQYF
CDR3 DNA: TGTGCCAGCAGCACAACGGAGATTGGGGAGACCCAGTACTTC

V gene: TRBV7-9
clone size: many
D gene: -
J gene: TRBJ2-7
CDR3 protein: CASSLPLQATYEQYF
CDR3 DNA: TGTGCCAGCAGCTTACCCCTCCAGGCCACCTACGAGCAGTACTTC

V gene: TRBV28
clone size: -
D gene: -
J gene: TRBJ1-4
CDR3 protein: CASSSSRGTSEKLFF
CDR3 DNA: TGTGCCAGCAGTTCGTCACGTGGGACATCTGAAAAACTGTTTTTT

V gene: TRBV4-3
clone size: -
D gene: -
J gene: TRBJ2-1
CDR3 protein: CASSQGPPGNEQFF
CDR3 DNA: TGCGCCAGCAGCCAAGGGCCTCCGGGCAATGAGCAGTTCTTC

V gene: TRBV5-1
clone size: once
D gene: TRBD1
J gene: TRBJ2-5
CDR3 protein: CASSSQGAGETQYF
CDR3 DNA: TGCGCCAGCAGCTCGCAGGGGGCGGGGGAGACCCAGTACTTC

V gene: TRBV6-2/TRBV6-3
clone size: -
D gene: TRBD1
J gene: TRBJ1-5
CDR3 protein: CASSYGTGQGSTQNQPQHF
CDR3 DNA: TGTGCCAGCAGTTACGGGACAGGACAAGGGTCAACCCAAAATCAGCCCCAGCATTTT

V gene: TRBV27
clone size: -
D gene: -
J gene: TRBJ1-5
CDR3 protein: CASSYGGGGFNQPQHF
CDR3 DNA: TGTGCCAGCAGTTATGGGGGCGGGGGTTTTAATCAGCCCCAGCATTTT

V gene: TRBV5-5
clone size: -
D gene: -
J gene: TRBJ1-5
CDR3 protein: CASSYALQEYSNQPQHF
CDR3 DNA: TGTGCCAGCAGTTACGCCTTACAGGAATATAGCAATCAGCCCCAGCATTTT

V gene: TRBV15
clone size: -
D gene: TRBD1
J gene: TRBJ2-1
CDR3 protein: CATSRAYQLGTGGKNEQFF
CDR3 DNA: TGTGCCACCAGCAGAGCCTACCAGCTTGGCACAGGGGGTAAGAATGAGCAGTTCTTC

V gene: TRBV11-2
clone size: once
D gene: -
J gene: TRBJ2-1
CDR3 protein: CASSLLLEPPEQFF
CDR3 DNA: TGTGCCAGCAGCTTACTTCTAGAACCACCTGAGCAGTTCTTC

V gene: TRBV14
clone size: -
D gene: -
J gene: TRBJ1-1
CDR3 protein: CASSHRRREGAFF
CDR3 DNA: TGTGCCAGCAGCCATCGGAGAAGGGAGGGAGCTTTCTTT

V gene: TRBV6-5
clone size: -
D gene: TRBD1
J gene: TRBJ1-2
CDR3 protein: CASRTGWGYTF
CDR3 DNA: TGTGCCAGCAGGACAGGGTGGGGCTACACCTTC

V gene: TRBV25-1
clone size: -
D gene: TRBD1
J gene: TRBJ1-1
CDR3 protein: CASSRQGYTEAFF
CDR3 DNA: TGTGCCAGCAGTAGACAGGGGTACACTGAAGCTTTCTTT

V gene: TRBV7-7
clone size: -
D gene: -
J gene: TRBJ1-3
CDR3 protein: CASSSGARSGNTIYF
CDR3 DNA: TGTGCCAGCAGCTCAGGGGCCCGCTCTGGAAACACCATATATTTT

V gene: TRBV27
clone size: -
D gene: TRBD1
J gene: TRBJ2-7
CDR3 protein: CASSPGTGNEQYF
CDR3 DNA: TGTGCCAGCAGTCCCGGGACAGGGAACGAGCAGTACTTC

V gene: TRBV7-2
clone size: -
D gene: -
J gene: TRBJ2-5
CDR3 protein: CASSRSRVVGETQYF
CDR3 DNA: TGTGCCAGCAGCCGCTCGAGGGTAGTAGGAGAGACCCAGTACTTC

V gene: TRBV12-3/TRBV12-4
clone size: -
D gene: -
J gene: TRBJ1-2
CDR3 protein: CASSLTGYGYTF
CDR3 DNA: TGTGCCAGCAGTCTGACAGGCTATGGCTACACCTTC

V gene: TRBV7-9
clone size: -
D gene: TRBD1
J gene: TRBJ2-7
CDR3 protein: CASSEGTASSYEQYF
CDR3 DNA: TGTGCCAGCAGCGAGGGGACAGCGAGCTCCTACGAGCAGTACTTC

V gene: TRBV19
clone size: -
D gene: TRBD2
J gene: TRBJ2-1
CDR3 protein: CASSIKGGSGSSYNEQFF
CDR3 DNA: TGTGCCAGTAGTATAAAGGGAGGTAGCGGGAGCTCCTACAATGAGCAGTTCTTC

V gene: TRBV10-3
clone size: -
D gene: -
J gene: TRBJ1-2
CDR3 protein: CAISGENLYYGYTF
CDR3 DNA: TGTGCCATCAGCGGAGAGAATCTATACTATGGCTACACCTTC

V gene: TRBV3-1/TRBV3-2
clone size: once
D gene: TRBD2
J gene: TRBJ2-7
CDR3 protein: CASSQAGRGADEQYF
CDR3 DNA: TGTGCCAGCAGCCAAGCCGGGCGGGGGGCCGACGAGCAGTACTTC

V gene: TRBV24-1
clone size: -
D gene: -
J gene: TRBJ2-6
CDR3 protein: CATSEITGTGANVLTF
CDR3 DNA: TGTGCCACCAGTGAAATAACAGGGACTGGGGCCAACGTCCTGACTTTC

V gene: TRBV27
clone size: -
D gene: -
J gene: TRBJ1-2
CDR3 protein: CASLSLGGNYGYTF
CDR3 DNA: TGTGCCAGCCTTTCCCTGGGAGGTAACTATGGCTACACCTTC

V gene: TRBV14
clone size: -
D gene: -
J gene: TRBJ1-3
CDR3 protein: CASSQAPQNTIYF
CDR3 DNA: TGTGCCAGCAGCCAGGCTCCACAAAACACCATATATTTT

V gene: TRBV5-4
clone size: -
D gene: TRBD1
J gene: TRBJ2-7
CDR3 protein: CASSPDRTEVEQYF
CDR3 DNA: TGTGCCAGCAGCCCGGACAGGACGGAGGTCGAGCAGTACTTC

V gene: TRBV4-3
clone size: -
D gene: -
J gene: TRBJ2-7
CDR3 protein: CASSLEGGSSYEQYF
CDR3 DNA: TGCGCCAGCAGCCTCGAGGGGGGGAGCTCCTACGAGCAGTACTTC

V gene: TRBV6-7
clone size: -
D gene: -
J gene: TRBJ2-2
CDR3 protein: CASSLSAGDTGELFF
CDR3 DNA: TGTGCCAGCTCTTTGTCGGCAGGGGATACCGGGGAGCTGTTTTTT

V gene: TRBV18
clone size: -
D gene: TRBD1
J gene: TRBJ2-7
CDR3 protein: CASSREGTVLSYEQYF
CDR3 DNA: TGTGCCAGCTCACGGGAAGGGACAGTACTATCCTACGAGCAGTACTTC

V gene: TRBV11-2
clone size: -
D gene: TRBD1
J gene: TRBJ1-4
CDR3 protein: CASSRQGVREKLFF
CDR3 DNA: TGTGCCAGCAGCAGACAGGGAGTTAGGGAAAAACTGTTTTTT

V gene: TRBV11-2
clone size: -
D gene: -
J gene: TRBJ2-3
CDR3 protein: CASSLVAGVGTDTQYF
CDR3 DNA: TGTGCCAGCAGCTTAGTGGCAGGGGTTGGCACAGATACGCAGTATTTT

V gene: TRBV3-1/TRBV3-2
clone size: -
D gene: -
J gene: TRBJ1-1
CDR3 protein: CASSQKFTGTEAFF
CDR3 DNA: TGTGCCAGCAGCCAAAAGTTTACAGGTACTGAAGCTTTCTTT

V gene: TRBV5-1
clone size: -
D gene: TRBD1
J gene: TRBJ2-1
CDR3 protein: CASIQDREINEQFF
CDR3 DNA: TGCGCCAGCATCCAGGACAGGGAGATCAATGAGCAGTTCTTC

V gene: TRBV6-5
clone size: -
D gene: -
J gene: TRBJ1-1
CDR3 protein: CASSSPQANTEAFF
CDR3 DNA: TGTGCCAGCAGTTCCCCACAGGCGAACACTGAAGCTTTCTTT

V gene: TRBV7-9
clone size: few
D gene: -
J gene: TRBJ1-2
CDR3 protein: CASSLRQGPNNYGYTF
CDR3 DNA: TGTGCCAGCAGCTTACGGCAGGGCCCTAATAACTATGGCTACACCTTC

V gene: TRBV6-5
clone size: -
D gene: -
J gene: TRBJ1-2
CDR3 protein: CASRRDGGYTF
CDR3 DNA: TGTGCCAGCAGGCGTGATGGTGGCTACACCTTC

V gene: TRBV10-3
clone size: -
D gene: TRBD1
J gene: TRBJ1-1
CDR3 protein: CAISQRTGGTEAFF
CDR3 DNA: TGTGCCATCAGTCAAAGGACAGGGGGCACTGAAGCTTTCTTT